This T cell receptor beta chain appears in the sequencing data of a study of long-term antiretroviral therapy in people with HIV. Survey level was the resolution at which the v3.0 immunoSEQ assay ran. About 35,000-55,000 T-cell genomes per sample were the sequencing target. Produced via immunoSEQ multiplex PCR; TCRdb's table is partial and in-frame only. In the table there are 19,000 or so clones, 80% of which are singletons. The specimen was unsorted PBMCs, collected 0.2 years after starting antiretroviral therapy. This clonotype was obtained from a woman in her forties with HIV.

As DNA, the CDR3 is TGTGCCAGCAGCCCAGCGGGAGGGCCTGGGAATGAGCAGTTCTTC. This sequence encodes CASSPAGGPGNEQFF. This chain uses TRBV5-4 with TRBJ2-1, with 10 nucleotides matching TRBD2. The CDR3 covers 15 residues. Per the germline V gene, CDR1 is SGHNT and CDR2 is YYREEE (reference sequence). With V trimmed by 4 bases and J by 7 bases, 8 bases remained unmatched.